A selection of T cell receptor beta chains follows, all from one sample in a study of early stage breast cancer tumors. Profiling relied on immunoSEQ multiplex PCR, and the TCRdb table lists in-frame clones only, not all of them. The table lists about 20,000 clones, about 80% of them singletons. The sequenced sample was blood. The receptors stem from a person in their sixties with breast cancer. Both conserved end residues are part of each CDR3. The D gene is left open where the match is weak. Size is omitted from some rows. Given values are once, few, many or a class for expanded clones.

CDR3nt: TGCGCCAGCAGCTTTGCTGGACCATACTACGAGCAGTACTTC
CDR3aa: CASSFAGPYYEQYF
d_gene: -
v_gene: TRBV5-1
abundance: -
j_gene: TRBJ2-7

CDR3nt: TGTGCCAGTAGTATCGGGACAGGGCCCGGCACTGAAGCTTTCTTT
CDR3aa: CASSIGTGPGTEAFF
d_gene: TRBD1
v_gene: TRBV19
abundance: -
j_gene: TRBJ1-1

CDR3nt: TGTGCCAGCTCAAATCCCCTGATAGCCAAAAACATTCAGTACTTC
CDR3aa: CASSNPLIAKNIQYF
d_gene: -
v_gene: TRBV4-2
abundance: -
j_gene: TRBJ2-4

CDR3nt: TGCGCCAGCAGCCAAGCTGGGGACCCCTTCCCTGGAAACACCATATATTTT
CDR3aa: CASSQAGDPFPGNTIYF
d_gene: -
v_gene: TRBV4-1
abundance: -
j_gene: TRBJ1-3

CDR3nt: TGTGCCAGCATGAGGTGGGGAGGGCAAGAGACCCAGTACTTC
CDR3aa: CASMRWGGQETQYF
d_gene: TRBD2
v_gene: TRBV27
abundance: -
j_gene: TRBJ2-5

CDR3nt: TGCGCCAGCAGCTCAACCGAGCGGGGGGGCTACAATGAGCAGTTCTTC
CDR3aa: CASSSTERGGYNEQFF
d_gene: TRBD2
v_gene: TRBV4-1
abundance: -
j_gene: TRBJ2-1

CDR3nt: TGTGCCAGCAGTTTACGGAGCTCCTACGAGCAGTACTTC
CDR3aa: CASSLRSSYEQYF
d_gene: -
v_gene: TRBV28
abundance: once
j_gene: TRBJ2-7

CDR3nt: TGTGCCAGCAGTATGGGACAGGGGGCAGGGGATACGCAGTATTTT
CDR3aa: CASSMGQGAGDTQYF
d_gene: TRBD1
v_gene: TRBV27
abundance: -
j_gene: TRBJ2-3

CDR3nt: TGTGCCAGCAGTTACTCACAGGGGTATGGCTACACCTTC
CDR3aa: CASSYSQGYGYTF
d_gene: TRBD1
v_gene: TRBV6-5
abundance: few
j_gene: TRBJ1-2

CDR3nt: TGTGCCAGCAGTCAGGGGGCTTACTACGAGCAGTACTTC
CDR3aa: CASSQGAYYEQYF
d_gene: TRBD1
v_gene: TRBV6-5
abundance: -
j_gene: TRBJ2-7

CDR3nt: TGTGCCAGCAGCTTGGAGGGGGCCGGGGAGCCCCAGCATTTT
CDR3aa: CASSLEGAGEPQHF
d_gene: TRBD1
v_gene: TRBV5-4
abundance: -
j_gene: TRBJ1-5

CDR3nt: TGTGCCATCAGCCCGGGGGGCGGGGACGAGCAGTACTTC
CDR3aa: CAISPGGGDEQYF
d_gene: -
v_gene: TRBV10-3
abundance: -
j_gene: TRBJ2-7

CDR3nt: TGTGCCAGCAGTTACGGGGGACAGGGTTATAATGAGCAGTTCTTC
CDR3aa: CASSYGGQGYNEQFF
d_gene: TRBD1
v_gene: TRBV6-5
abundance: -
j_gene: TRBJ2-1

CDR3nt: TGTGCCAGTAGTACTTCACACGGAGGGGAGCAGTACTTC
CDR3aa: CASSTSHGGEQYF
d_gene: -
v_gene: TRBV19
abundance: -
j_gene: TRBJ2-7

CDR3nt: TGCGCCAGCAGCTTATCGACAGGGACCACCGGGGAGCTGTTTTTT
CDR3aa: CASSLSTGTTGELFF
d_gene: TRBD1
v_gene: TRBV5-1
abundance: -
j_gene: TRBJ2-2

CDR3nt: TGTGCCAGCAGTTACAGCAGGCGCATGAACACTGAAGCTTTCTTT
CDR3aa: CASSYSRRMNTEAFF
d_gene: -
v_gene: TRBV6-6
abundance: once
j_gene: TRBJ1-1

CDR3nt: TGTGCCAGCAGCCATAGAGGCACAGATACGCAGTATTTT
CDR3aa: CASSHRGTDTQYF
d_gene: -
v_gene: TRBV11-3
abundance: once
j_gene: TRBJ2-3

CDR3nt: TGTGCCAGCAGCCCCGACAGGACTAGCGGAAGCACAGATACGCAGTATTTT
CDR3aa: CASSPDRTSGSTDTQYF
d_gene: TRBD2
v_gene: TRBV5-4
abundance: -
j_gene: TRBJ2-3